This entry describes one T cell receptor (beta chain). Second-dose intervals near 4 or 12 weeks were combined. Libraries were prepared by immunoSEQ multiplex PCR; TCRdb keeps only in-frame clonotypes and omits some of them. The table shows 90,000 to 150,000 clones, with more than 70% occurring only once. The sample comes from a study of T cell responses to AZD1222 COVID-19 vaccine. With V trimmed by 5 bases and J by 6 bases, 4 bases remained unmatched. The germline CDR1 and CDR2 sequences are LNHDA and SQIVND (reference sequence). CDR3 size: 13 residues. V gene TRBV19 combines with J gene TRBJ2-5, with TRBD2 matching 9 bases. The specimen comprised peripheral blood, sampled 28 days after the second AZD1222 dose. This receptor was obtained from an adult who received the AZD1222 COVID-19 vaccine. DNA for the CDR3: TGTGCCAGTAGTGAGACTAGCGGACAGACCCAGTACTTC. This codes for CASSETSGQTQYF.